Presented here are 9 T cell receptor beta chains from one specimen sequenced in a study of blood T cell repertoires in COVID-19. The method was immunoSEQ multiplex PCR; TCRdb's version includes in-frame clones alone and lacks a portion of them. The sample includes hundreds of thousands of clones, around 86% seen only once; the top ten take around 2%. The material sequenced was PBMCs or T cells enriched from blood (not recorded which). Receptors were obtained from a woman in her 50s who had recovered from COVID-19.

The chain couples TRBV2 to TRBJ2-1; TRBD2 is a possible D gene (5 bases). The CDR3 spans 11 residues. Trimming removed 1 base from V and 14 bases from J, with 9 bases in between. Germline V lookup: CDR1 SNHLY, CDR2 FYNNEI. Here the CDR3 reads CASSEGGKEFF. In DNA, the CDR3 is TGTGCCAGCAGTGAAGGAGGGAAGGAGTTCTTC.

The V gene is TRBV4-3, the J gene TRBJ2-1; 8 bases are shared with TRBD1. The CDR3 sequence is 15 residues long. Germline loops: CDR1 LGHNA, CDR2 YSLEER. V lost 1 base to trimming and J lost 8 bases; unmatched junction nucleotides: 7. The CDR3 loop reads CASSQVDRAQYEQFF. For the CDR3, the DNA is TGCGCCAGCAGCCAAGTGGACAGGGCCCAGTATGAGCAGTTCTTC.

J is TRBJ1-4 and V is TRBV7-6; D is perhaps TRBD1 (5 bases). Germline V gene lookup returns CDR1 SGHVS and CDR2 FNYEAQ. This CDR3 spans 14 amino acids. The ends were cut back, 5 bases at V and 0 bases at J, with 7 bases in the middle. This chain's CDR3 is CASSQGATNEKLFF. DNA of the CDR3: TGTGCCAGCAGCCAGGGTGCAACTAATGAAAAACTGTTTTTT.

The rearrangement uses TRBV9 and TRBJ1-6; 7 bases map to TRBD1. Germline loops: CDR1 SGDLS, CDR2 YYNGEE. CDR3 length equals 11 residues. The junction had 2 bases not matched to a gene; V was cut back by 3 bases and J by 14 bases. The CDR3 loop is CASSGQGSLHF. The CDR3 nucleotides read TGTGCCAGCAGCGGACAGGGCTCCCTCCACTTT.

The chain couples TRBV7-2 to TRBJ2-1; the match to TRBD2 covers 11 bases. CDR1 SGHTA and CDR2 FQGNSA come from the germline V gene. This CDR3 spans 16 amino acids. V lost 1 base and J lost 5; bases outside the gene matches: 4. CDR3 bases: TGTGCCAGCAGCTTAGAGAGACTAGCGGGAAACAATGAGCAGTTCTTC. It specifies CASSLERLAGNNEQFF.

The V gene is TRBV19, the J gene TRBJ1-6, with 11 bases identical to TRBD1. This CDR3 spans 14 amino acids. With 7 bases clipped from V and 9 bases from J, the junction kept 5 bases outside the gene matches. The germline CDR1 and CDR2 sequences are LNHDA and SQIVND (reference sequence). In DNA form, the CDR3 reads TGTGCCAGTACCGGACAGGGGGCAGGTTCACCCCTCCACTTT. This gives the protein CASTGQGAGSPLHF.

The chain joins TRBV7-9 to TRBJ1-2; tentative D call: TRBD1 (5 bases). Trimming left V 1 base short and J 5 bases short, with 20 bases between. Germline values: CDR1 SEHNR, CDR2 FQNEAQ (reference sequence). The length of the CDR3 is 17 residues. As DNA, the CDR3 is TGTGCCAGCAGCTTAGGACAATTGGGCCCGGGGGGTTATGGCTACACCTTC. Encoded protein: CASSLGQLGPGGYGYTF. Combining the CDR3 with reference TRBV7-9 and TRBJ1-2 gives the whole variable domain DTGVSQNPRHKITKRGQNVTFRCDPISEHNRLYWYRQTLGQGPEFLTYFQNEAQLEKSRLLSDRFSAERPKGSFSTLEIQRTEQGDSAMYLCASSLGQLGPGGYGYTFGSGTRLTVV.

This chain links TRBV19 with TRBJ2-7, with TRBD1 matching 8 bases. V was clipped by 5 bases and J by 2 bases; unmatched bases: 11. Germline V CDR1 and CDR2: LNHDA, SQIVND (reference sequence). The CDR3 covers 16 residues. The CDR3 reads CASSPRTGPQAYEQYF. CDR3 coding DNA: TGTGCCAGTAGTCCGCGGACAGGGCCCCAAGCCTACGAGCAGTACTTC.

CDR3 in amino acids: CASSISTGGETDTQYF. CDR3 DNA sequence: TGTGCCAGTAGTATCTCAACAGGGGGCGAAACAGATACGCAGTATTTT. The chain recombines TRBV19 with TRBJ2-3; 9 nucleotides match TRBD1. Looked up from germline, CDR1 is LNHDA and CDR2 is SQIVND (reference sequence). The CDR3 length is 16 residues. V lost 3 bases to trimming and J lost 3 bases; unmatched junction nucleotides: 7.